These 2 T cell receptor beta chains were sequenced from one sample in a study of T cell responses to AZD1222 COVID-19 vaccine. Clones were sequenced by immunoSEQ multiplex PCR, and TCRdb holds only the in-frame ones, with some missing. The table lists fewer than 120,000 clones, about 95% of them singletons. The sequencing here drew on peripheral blood, taken 28 days after the second AZD1222 dose. All receptors derive from an adult who received the AZD1222 COVID-19 vaccine.

This clone was seen only once. V and J are TRBV4-2 and TRBJ2-3; tentative D call: TRBD2 (6 bases). Germline assignment: CDR1 LGHNA and CDR2 YNFKEQ. This CDR3 has 15 amino acids. Trimming shortened V by 3 bases and J by 5 bases, and 15 bases separated the two germline ends. CDR3 protein: CASSQFGDSGDTQYF. In DNA form, the CDR3 reads TGTGCCAGCAGCCAGTTTGGGGACTCAGGAGATACGCAGTATTTT.

The rearrangement links TRBV14 to TRBJ2-1; the D is unclear. V was cut by 4 bases and J by 1 base, with 20 bases left in between. This CDR3 is built from 18 residues. Per the germline V gene, CDR1 is SGHDN and CDR2 is FVKESK. The CDR3 protein is CASSLARDGKASYNEQFF. In nucleotides, the CDR3 is TGTGCCAGCAGCCTAGCAAGGGATGGGAAGGCTTCCTACAATGAGCAGTTCTTC.